This entry features one TCR beta chain sequence. It was with 60 Vbeta and 13 Jbeta primers that the PCR ran. Only in-frame clones appear in the TCRdb table, and some are missing; sequencing was by immunoSEQ multiplex PCR. The sample lists some 170,000 clones; about two thirds were seen once. The entry originates in a study of cytomegalovirus exposure and HLA in healthy donors. Source material: PBMCs. The clonotype comes from a human donor in good health.

The CDR3 region has the DNA TGTGCCAGCAGTGATATACAGGGGGCGGGTGGCTACACCTTC. Translated: CASSDIQGAGGYTF. This chain uses TRBV6-1 with TRBJ1-2; 9 nucleotides line up with TRBD1. Germline assignment: CDR1 MNHNS and CDR2 SASEGT. CDR3 length: 14 amino acids. With V trimmed by 3 bases and J by 7 bases, 6 bases remained unmatched.